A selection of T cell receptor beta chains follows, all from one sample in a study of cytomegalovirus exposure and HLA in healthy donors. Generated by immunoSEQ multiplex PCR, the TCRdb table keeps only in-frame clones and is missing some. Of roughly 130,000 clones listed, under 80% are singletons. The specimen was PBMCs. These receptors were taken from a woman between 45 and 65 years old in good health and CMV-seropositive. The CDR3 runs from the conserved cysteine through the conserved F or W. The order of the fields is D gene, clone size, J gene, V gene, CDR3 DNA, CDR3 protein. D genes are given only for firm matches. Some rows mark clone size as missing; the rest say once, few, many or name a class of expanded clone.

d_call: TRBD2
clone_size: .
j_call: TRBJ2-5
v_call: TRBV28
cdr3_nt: TGTGCCAGCAGTGCCCTACTAGCGGGGGTAGAGACCCAGTACTTC
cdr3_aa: CASSALLAGVETQYF

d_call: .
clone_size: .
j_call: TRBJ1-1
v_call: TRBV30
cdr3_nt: TGTGCCTGCCACGTCGGGGGGACTAACACTGAAGCTTTCTTT
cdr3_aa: CACHVGGTNTEAFF

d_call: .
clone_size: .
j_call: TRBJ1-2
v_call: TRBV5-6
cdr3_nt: TGTGCCAGCAGCATCGGGACAGGCTACACCTTC
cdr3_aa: CASSIGTGYTF

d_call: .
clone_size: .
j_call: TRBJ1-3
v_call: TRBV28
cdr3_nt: TGTGCCAGCAGAGGAGGGGCTTCCTCTGGAAACACCATATATTTT
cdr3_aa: CASRGGASSGNTIYF

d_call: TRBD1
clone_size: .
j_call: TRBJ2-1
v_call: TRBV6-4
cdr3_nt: TGTGCCAGCAGCCCCAGACAGGGTTGGTACAATGAGCAGTTCTTC
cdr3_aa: CASSPRQGWYNEQFF

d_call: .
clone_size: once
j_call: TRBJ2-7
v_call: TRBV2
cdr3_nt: TGTGCCAGCAGTGGACAGCTGAGCTCCTACGAGCAGTACTTC
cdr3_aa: CASSGQLSSYEQYF

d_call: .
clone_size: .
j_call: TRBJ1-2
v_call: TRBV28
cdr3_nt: TGTGCCAGCAGTTTAGGAGACAGCATTCCCTATGGCTACACCTTC
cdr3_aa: CASSLGDSIPYGYTF

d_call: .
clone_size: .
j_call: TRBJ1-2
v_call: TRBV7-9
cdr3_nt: TGTGCCAGCAGCTCCTGGGACATCAACTATGGCTACACCTTC
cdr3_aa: CASSSWDINYGYTF

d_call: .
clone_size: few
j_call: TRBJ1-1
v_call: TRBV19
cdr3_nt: TGTGCGACCGAGGAGGCTTTCTTT
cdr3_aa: CATEEAFF

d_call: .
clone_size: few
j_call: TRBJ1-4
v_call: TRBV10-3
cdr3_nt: TGTGCCATCAGTGAGTCTGTAGGAGTTAATGAAAAACTGTTTTTT
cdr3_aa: CAISESVGVNEKLFF

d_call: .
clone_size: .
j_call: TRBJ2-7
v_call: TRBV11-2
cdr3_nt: TGTGCCAGCAGCTTAGGAGACACAGCCTACGAGCAGTACTTC
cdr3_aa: CASSLGDTAYEQYF

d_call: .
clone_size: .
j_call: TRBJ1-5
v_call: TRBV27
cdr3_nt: TGTGCCAGCAGTCGCGGGACTCGGGGCGGGCAGCCCCAGCATTTT
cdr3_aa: CASSRGTRGGQPQHF

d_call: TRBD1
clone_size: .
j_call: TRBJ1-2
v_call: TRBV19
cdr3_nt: TGTGCCAGTCCGGACAGGGAGAACTATGGCTACACCTTC
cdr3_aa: CASPDRENYGYTF

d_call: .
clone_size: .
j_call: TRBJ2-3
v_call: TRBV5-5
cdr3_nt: TGTGCCAGCAGCTCCCTGGGCGGGGTCCCTAGCACAGATACGCAGTATTTT
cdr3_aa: CASSSLGGVPSTDTQYF

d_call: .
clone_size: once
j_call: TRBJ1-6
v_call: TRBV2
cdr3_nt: TGTGCCAGCACCAAGCTCGGTTCACCCCTCCACTTT
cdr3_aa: CASTKLGSPLHF

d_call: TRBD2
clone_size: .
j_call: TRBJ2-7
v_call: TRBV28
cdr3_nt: TGTGCCAGCAGTTCCACTAGCGGGGGGGCTTACGAGCAGTACTTC
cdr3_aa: CASSSTSGGAYEQYF